Presented here are 16 T cell receptor beta chains from one specimen sequenced in a study of T cells in Graves' hyperthyroidism and ophthalmopathy. Using RNA transcripts as the source, TCR beta CDR3 regions were amplified. Initially, a first-round RT-PCR of the TCR CDR3 employed the HTBI primer set. Via MiXCR, TCRdb re-called the multiplex PCR reads, giving one row per CDR3 protein. This sample carries some 500,000 distinct CDR3 sequences, roughly 14% of them seen once, and the ten largest clones take about a sixth. The sequenced sample was blood. The receptors stem from a woman aged 18-35 years with Graves' hyperthyroidism.

This clonotype was recorded at least ten times. The V and J genes are TRBV13 and TRBJ2-1; TRBD2 matches at 9 bases. Germline loops: CDR1 PRHDT, CDR2 FYEKMQ (reference sequence). The CDR3 has 16 amino acids. The V gene end was trimmed by 4 bases and the J gene end by 0 bases; junction bases not matched to a gene: 4. CDR3 DNA: TGTGCCAGCAGCTCTAGCGGGGCGAGCTCCTACAATGAGCAGTTCTTC. It translates to CASSSSGASSYNEQFF.

This clonotype appeared many times. This chain connects TRBV11-2 to TRBJ1-2, with 10 bases that match TRBD1. Germline CDR1 SGHAT, CDR2 FQNNGV. With V trimmed by 3 bases and J by 4 bases, 5 bases remained unmatched. The CDR3 has 15 residues. The CDR3 sequence is CASSFGTGEGYGYTF. CDR3 nucleotide sequence: TGTGCCAGCAGCTTTGGGACAGGGGAGGGCTATGGCTACACCTTC.

There are many counts of this clonotype. The V and J genes are TRBV28 and TRBJ1-1; TRBD1 matches at 7 bases. The CDR3 length is 13 residues. The J segment lost 6 bases and the V segment lost 5 bases, leaving 6 bases of the junction unmatched. The germline CDR1 and CDR2 sequences are MDHEN and SYDVKM. CDR3 in DNA: TGTGCCAGCAGTCAGGGGACAGACCCTGAAGCTTTCTTT. Its protein product is CASSQGTDPEAFF.

This clonotype was seen repeatedly, ten times or more. The chain carries TRBV6-1 and TRBJ1-1, with 7 bases aligning to TRBD1. Germline CDR1 reads MNHNS; CDR2 reads SASEGT. The V gene end was trimmed by 2 bases and the J gene end by 4 bases; junction bases not matched to a gene: 10. The CDR3 totals 16 residues. The CDR3 DNA follows: TGTGCCAGCAGTGAATTAGGCGGCGACAGGGCCACTGAAGCTTTCTTT. As protein: CASSELGGDRATEAFF.

In the case of this clonotype: This may be a read error, as it is one base from a much larger clone. The J gene is TRBJ2-5, the V gene TRBV7-6; D call uncertain. V gave up 2 bases and J gave up 4 bases, with 14 bases separating them. The CDR3 loop spans 15 amino acids. Germline V CDR1 and CDR2: SGHVS, FNYEAQ. CDR3 sequence reads: CASSLFCAERETQYF. CDR3 nucleotides: TGTGCCAGCAGCTTATTTTGCGCAGAACGAGAGACCCAGTACTTC.

The chain combines TRBV14 with TRBJ2-1; 14 bases match TRBD2. This CDR3 is 18 amino acids long. After removal of 4 bases from V and 5 bases from J, the junction contained 10 bases not matched to a gene. Germline V gene lookup returns CDR1 SGHDN and CDR2 FVKESK. In DNA, the CDR3 is TGTGCCAGCAGCCCGGGACTAGCGGGAGATAGAGGGAACAATGAGCAGTTCTTC. It translates to CASSPGLAGDRGNNEQFF.

This clonotype was seen more than once but under ten times. The J gene is TRBJ2-7, the V gene TRBV4-1; 7 bases fit TRBD2. V was clipped by 2 bases and J by 5 bases; unmatched bases: 9. CDR3 size: 15 residues. CDR1 and CDR2 from the germline V gene are MGHRA and YSYEKL. CDR3 nucleotides: TGCGCCAGCAGCCAATCGGGGCGGGAGATTGACGAGCAGTACTTC. This encodes CASSQSGREIDEQYF.

This clonotype was observed a few times. The chain has TRBV2 and TRBJ2-2; D might be TRBD2 (5 bases). This CDR3 has 15 amino acids. V was clipped by 8 bases and J by 1 base, with 14 bases between them. CDR1 and CDR2 from the germline V gene are SNHLY and FYNNEI. The CDR3 region has the DNA TGTGCCAGCGGAGGCAAGTCAGGGAACACCGGGGAGCTGTTTTTT. Translating gives CASGGKSGNTGELFF.

This clonotype appeared a few times. This chain's CDR3 is CASGGLAGGSSYEQYF. For the CDR3, the DNA is TGTGCCAGTGGAGGACTAGCGGGAGGGAGCTCCTACGAGCAGTACTTC. The chain is built from TRBV19 and TRBJ2-7, with TRBD2 matching 15 bases. The junction had 5 bases not matched to a gene; V was cut back by 8 bases and J by 0 bases. CDR3 length: 16 residues. Germline lookup yields CDR1 LNHDA and CDR2 SQIVND (reference sequence). Based on the CDR3 plus reference TRBV19 and TRBJ2-7, the full variable domain is DGGITQSPKYLFRKEGQNVTLSCEQNLNHDAMYWYRQDPGQGLRLIYYSQIVNDFQKGDIAEGYSVSREKKESFPLTVTSAQKNPTAFYLCASGGLAGGSSYEQYFGPGTRLTVT.

This clonotype was counted at least ten times. The CDR3, as DNA: TGCAGGGACAGGGGCACAAACAATGAGCAGTTCTTC. Protein product: CRDRGTNNEQFF. The chain links TRBV20-1 to TRBJ2-1; 9 positions agree with TRBD1. Germline CDR1 is DFQATT and CDR2 is SNEGSKA (reference sequence). This CDR3 has 12 residues.

The rearrangement joins TRBV5-1 to TRBJ2-7; TRBD2 might be the D (6 bases). Trimming removed 0 bases from V and 3 bases from J, with 13 bases in between. The CDR3 has 15 amino acids. Germline loops: CDR1 SGHRS, CDR2 YFSETQ. The CDR3 here is CASSLAGGRIYEQYF. The CDR3 DNA reads as TGCGCCAGCAGCTTGGCCGGGGGACGGATCTACGAGCAGTACTTC.

The genes are TRBV19 and TRBJ2-7, with 13 bases aligning to TRBD2. Trimming cost V 7 bases and J 5 bases; bases outside gene matches: 8. Germline values: CDR1 LNHDA, CDR2 SQIVND (reference sequence). The CDR3 has 15 amino acids. For the CDR3, the DNA is TGTGCCAGTACCAGGACTAGCGGGAGTGGACACGAGCAGTACTTC. It codes for CASTRTSGSGHEQYF.

This clonotype has a count of ten or more. The chain carries TRBV2 and TRBJ1-2, with D unresolved. Trimming cost V 4 bases and J 14 bases, with 20 bases left between them. Germline lookup yields CDR1 SNHLY and CDR2 FYNNEI. The CDR3 runs 13 residues. The CDR3 loop reads CASSALFPYVGTF. The CDR3 DNA reads as TGTGCCAGCAGTGCCCTCTTCCCTTATGTGGGAACCTTC.

This clonotype came up a few times. The chain links TRBV30 to TRBJ1-2; possible D gene TRBD1, 5 bases. The germline V gene has CDR1 GTSNPN and CDR2 SVGIG (reference sequence). The V gene lost 4 bases and the J gene lost 4 bases, with 10 bases spanning the gap. This CDR3 is built from 12 residues. CDR3: CAWTQGSYGYTF. As DNA, the CDR3 is TGTGCCTGGACCCAGGGTAGCTATGGCTACACCTTC.

Only a few counts were recorded for this clonotype. V gene TRBV5-4 combines with J gene TRBJ2-2; weak D call: TRBD2 (6 bases). The germline V gene has CDR1 SGHNT and CDR2 YYREEE (reference sequence). Trimming pared 5 bases from V and 1 base from J, leaving 18 bases between. This CDR3 contains 17 residues. CDR3: CASRDVGGARNTGELFF. CDR3 in DNA: TGTGCCAGCAGGGATGTAGGCGGGGCACGGAACACCGGGGAGCTGTTTTTT.

The chain employs TRBV20-1 and TRBJ1-2; D possibly corresponds to TRBD1 (5 bases). Germline CDR1 DFQATT, CDR2 SNEGSKA (reference sequence). The CDR3 spans 11 residues. With 3 bases removed from V and 8 bases from J, the gap between germline ends came to 10 bases. The CDR3 DNA reads as TGCAGTGCTAGGACAGATCGCGGCTACACCTTC. The encoded protein is CSARTDRGYTF.